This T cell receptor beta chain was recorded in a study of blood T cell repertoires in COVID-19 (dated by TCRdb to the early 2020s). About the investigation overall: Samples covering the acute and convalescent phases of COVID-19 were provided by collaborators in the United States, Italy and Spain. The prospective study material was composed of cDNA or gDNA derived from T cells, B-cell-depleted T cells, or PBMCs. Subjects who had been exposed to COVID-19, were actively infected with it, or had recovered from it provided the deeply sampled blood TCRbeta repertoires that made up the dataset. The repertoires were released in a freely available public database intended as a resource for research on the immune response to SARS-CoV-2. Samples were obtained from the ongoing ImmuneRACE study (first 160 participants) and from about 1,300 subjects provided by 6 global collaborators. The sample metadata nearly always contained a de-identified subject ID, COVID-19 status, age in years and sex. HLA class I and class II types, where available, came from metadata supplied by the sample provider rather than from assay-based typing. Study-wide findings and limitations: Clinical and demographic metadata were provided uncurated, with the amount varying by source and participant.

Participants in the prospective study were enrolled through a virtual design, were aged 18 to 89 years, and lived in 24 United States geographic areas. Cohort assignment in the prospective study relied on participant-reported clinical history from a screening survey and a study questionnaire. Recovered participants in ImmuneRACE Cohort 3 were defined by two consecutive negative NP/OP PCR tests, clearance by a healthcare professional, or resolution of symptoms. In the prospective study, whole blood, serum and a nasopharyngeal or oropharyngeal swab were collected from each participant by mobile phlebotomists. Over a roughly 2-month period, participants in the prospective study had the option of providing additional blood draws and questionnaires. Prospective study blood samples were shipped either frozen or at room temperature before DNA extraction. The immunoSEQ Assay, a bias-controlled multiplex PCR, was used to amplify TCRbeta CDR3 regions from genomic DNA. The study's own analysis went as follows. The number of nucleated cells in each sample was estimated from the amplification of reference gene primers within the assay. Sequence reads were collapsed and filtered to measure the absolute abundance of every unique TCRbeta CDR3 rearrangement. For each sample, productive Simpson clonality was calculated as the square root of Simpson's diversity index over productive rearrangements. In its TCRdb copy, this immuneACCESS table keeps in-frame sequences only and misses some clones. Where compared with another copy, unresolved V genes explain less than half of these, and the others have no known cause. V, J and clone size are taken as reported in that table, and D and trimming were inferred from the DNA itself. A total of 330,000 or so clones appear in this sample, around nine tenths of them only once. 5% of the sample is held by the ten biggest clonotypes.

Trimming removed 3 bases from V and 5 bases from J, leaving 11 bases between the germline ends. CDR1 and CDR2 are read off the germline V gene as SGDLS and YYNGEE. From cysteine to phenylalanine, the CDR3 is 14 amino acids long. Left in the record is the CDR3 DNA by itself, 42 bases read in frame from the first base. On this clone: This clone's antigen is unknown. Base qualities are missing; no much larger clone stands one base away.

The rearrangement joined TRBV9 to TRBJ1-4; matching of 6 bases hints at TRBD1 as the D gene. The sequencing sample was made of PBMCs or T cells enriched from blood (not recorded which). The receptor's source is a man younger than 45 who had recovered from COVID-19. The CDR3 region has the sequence CASSETGRNEKLFF. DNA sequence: TGTGCCAGCAGCGAAACAGGGAGAAATGAAAAACTGTTTTTT. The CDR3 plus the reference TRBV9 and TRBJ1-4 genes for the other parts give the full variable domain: DSGVTQTPKHLITATGQRVTLRCSPRSGDLSVYWYQQSLDQGLQFLIQYYNGEERAKGNILERFSAQQFPDLHSELNLSSLELGDSALYFCASSETGRNEKLFFGSGTQLSVL.